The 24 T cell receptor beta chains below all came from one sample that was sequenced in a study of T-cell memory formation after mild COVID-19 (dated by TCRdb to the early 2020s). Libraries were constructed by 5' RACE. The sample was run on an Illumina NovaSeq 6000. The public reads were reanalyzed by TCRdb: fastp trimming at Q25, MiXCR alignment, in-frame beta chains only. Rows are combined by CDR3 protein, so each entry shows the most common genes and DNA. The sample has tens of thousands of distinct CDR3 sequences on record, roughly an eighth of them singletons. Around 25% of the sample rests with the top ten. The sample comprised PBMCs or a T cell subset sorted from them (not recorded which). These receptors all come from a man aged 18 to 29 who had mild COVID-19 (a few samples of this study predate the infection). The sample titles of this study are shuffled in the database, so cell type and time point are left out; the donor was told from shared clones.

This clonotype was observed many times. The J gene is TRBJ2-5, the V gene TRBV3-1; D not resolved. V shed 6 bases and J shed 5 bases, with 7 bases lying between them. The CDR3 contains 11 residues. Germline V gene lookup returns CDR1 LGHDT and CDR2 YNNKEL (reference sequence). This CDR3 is CASRLLETQYF. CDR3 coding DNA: TGTGCCAGCAGACTCCTCGAGACCCAGTACTTC.

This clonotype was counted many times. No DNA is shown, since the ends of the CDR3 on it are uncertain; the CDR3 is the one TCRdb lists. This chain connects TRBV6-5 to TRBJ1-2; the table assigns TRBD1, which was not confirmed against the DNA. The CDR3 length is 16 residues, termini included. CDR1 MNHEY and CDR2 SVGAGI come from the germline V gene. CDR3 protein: CASSYFGPQGADGYTF.

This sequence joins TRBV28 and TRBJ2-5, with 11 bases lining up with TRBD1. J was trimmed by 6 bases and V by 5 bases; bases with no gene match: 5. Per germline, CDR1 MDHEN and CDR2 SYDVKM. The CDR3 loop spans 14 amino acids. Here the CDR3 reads CASSAGTGGQTQYF. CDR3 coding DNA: TGTGCCAGCAGTGCCGGGACAGGGGGGCAGACCCAGTACTTC.

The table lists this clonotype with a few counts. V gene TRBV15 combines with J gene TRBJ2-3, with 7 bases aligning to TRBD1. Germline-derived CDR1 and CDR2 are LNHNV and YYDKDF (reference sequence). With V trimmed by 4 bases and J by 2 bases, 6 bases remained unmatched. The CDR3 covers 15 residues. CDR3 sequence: CATSIQGSPTDTQYF. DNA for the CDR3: TGTGCCACCAGCATACAGGGGAGCCCCACAGATACGCAGTATTTT.

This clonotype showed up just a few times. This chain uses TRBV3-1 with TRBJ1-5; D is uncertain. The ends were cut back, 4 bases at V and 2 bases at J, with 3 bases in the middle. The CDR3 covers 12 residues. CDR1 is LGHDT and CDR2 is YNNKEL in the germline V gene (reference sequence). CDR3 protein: CASSRGNQPQHF. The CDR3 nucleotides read TGTGCCAGCAGCCGGGGCAATCAGCCCCAGCATTTT. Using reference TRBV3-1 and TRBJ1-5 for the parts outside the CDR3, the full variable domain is DTAVSQTPKYLVTQMGNDKSIKCEQNLGHDTMYWYKQDSKKFLKIMFSYNNKELIINETVPNRFSPKSPDKAHLNLHINSLELGDSAVYFCASSRGNQPQHFGDGTRLSIL.

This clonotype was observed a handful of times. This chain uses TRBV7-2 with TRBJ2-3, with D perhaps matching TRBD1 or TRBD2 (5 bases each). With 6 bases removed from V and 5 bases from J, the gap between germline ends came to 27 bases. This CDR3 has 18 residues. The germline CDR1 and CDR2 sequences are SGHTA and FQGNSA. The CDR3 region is CASRIPGRTIRGKDTQYF. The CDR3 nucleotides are TGTGCCAGCAGGATCCCGGGACGGACGATAAGGGGTAAAGATACGCAGTATTTT. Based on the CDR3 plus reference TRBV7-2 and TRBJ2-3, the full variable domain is GAGVSQSPSNKVTEKGKDVELRCDPISGHTALYWYRQSLGQGLEFLIYFQGNSAPDKSGLPSDRFSAERTGGSVSTLTIQRTQQEDSAVYLCASRIPGRTIRGKDTQYFGPGTRLTVL.

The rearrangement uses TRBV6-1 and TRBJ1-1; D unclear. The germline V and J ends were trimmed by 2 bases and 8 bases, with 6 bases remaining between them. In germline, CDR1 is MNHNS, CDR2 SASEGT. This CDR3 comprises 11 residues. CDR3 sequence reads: CASSELVEAFF. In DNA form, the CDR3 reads TGTGCCAGCAGTGAATTAGTAGAAGCTTTCTTT.

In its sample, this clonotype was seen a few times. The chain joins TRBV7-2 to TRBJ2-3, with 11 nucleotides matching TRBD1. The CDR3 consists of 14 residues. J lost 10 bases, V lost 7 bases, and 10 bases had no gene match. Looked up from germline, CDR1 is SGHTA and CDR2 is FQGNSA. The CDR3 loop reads CASTFGQGAIAQYF. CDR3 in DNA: TGTGCCAGCACCTTCGGACAGGGGGCTATTGCGCAGTATTTT.

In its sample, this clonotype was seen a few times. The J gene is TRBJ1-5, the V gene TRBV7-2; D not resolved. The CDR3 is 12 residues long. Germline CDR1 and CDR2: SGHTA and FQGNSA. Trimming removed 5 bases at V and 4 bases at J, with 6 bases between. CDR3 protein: CASSGENQPQHF. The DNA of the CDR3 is TGTGCCAGCAGCGGGGAGAATCAGCCCCAGCATTTT. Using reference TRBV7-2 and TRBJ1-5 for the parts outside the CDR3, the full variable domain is GAGVSQSPSNKVTEKGKDVELRCDPISGHTALYWYRQSLGQGLEFLIYFQGNSAPDKSGLPSDRFSAERTGGSVSTLTIQRTQQEDSAVYLCASSGENQPQHFGDGTRLSIL.

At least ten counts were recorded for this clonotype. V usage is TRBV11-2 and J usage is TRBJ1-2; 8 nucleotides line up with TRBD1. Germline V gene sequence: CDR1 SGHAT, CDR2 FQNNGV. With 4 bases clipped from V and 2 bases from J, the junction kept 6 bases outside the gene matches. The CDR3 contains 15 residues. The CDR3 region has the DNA TGTGCCAGCAGCTCGATCCGGACAGGGAACTATGGCTACACCTTC. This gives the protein CASSSIRTGNYGYTF.

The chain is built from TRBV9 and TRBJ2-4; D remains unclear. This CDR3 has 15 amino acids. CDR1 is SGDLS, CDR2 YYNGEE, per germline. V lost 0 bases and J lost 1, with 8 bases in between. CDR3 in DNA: TGTGCCAGCAGCGTAGTCCCTGGGGCCAAAAACATTCAGTACTTC. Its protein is CASSVVPGAKNIQYF. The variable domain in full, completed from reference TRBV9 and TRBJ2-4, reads DSGVTQTPKHLITATGQRVTLRCSPRSGDLSVYWYQQSLDQGLQFLIQYYNGEERAKGNILERFSAQQFPDLHSELNLSSLELGDSALYFCASSVVPGAKNIQYFGAGTRLSVL.

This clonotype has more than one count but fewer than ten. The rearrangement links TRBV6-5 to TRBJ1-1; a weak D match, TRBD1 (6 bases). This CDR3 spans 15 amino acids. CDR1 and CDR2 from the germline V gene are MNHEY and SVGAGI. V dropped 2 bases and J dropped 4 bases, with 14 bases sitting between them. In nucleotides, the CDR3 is TGTGCCAGCAGTTACAGGTCGGCAGGGGCCACTGAAGCTTTCTTT. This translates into CASSYRSAGATEAFF.

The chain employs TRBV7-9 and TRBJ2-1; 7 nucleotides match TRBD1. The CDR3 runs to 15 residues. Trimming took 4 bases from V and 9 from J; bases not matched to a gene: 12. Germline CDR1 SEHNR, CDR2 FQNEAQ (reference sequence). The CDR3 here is CASSSLAGTVSEQFF. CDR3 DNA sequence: TGTGCCAGCAGCTCCTTAGCCGGGACAGTATCTGAGCAGTTCTTC.

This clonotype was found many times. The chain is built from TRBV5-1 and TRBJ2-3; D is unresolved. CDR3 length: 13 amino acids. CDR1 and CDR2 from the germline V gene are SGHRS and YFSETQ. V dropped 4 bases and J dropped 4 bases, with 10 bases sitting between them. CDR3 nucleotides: TGCGCCAGCAGCGGGGAAAGCGCAGATACGCAGTATTTT. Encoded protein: CASSGESADTQYF.

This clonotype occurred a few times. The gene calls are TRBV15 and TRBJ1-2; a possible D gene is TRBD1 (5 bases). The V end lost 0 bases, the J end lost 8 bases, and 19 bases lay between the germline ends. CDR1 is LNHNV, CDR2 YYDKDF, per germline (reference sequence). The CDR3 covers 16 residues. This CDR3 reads CATSREGFMLGEGYTF. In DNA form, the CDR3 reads TGTGCCACCAGCAGAGAAGGTTTTATGTTGGGGGAAGGCTACACCTTC.

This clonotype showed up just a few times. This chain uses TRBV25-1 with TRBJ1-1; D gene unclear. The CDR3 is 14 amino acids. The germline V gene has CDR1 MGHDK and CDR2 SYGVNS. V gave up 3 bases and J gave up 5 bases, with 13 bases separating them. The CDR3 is CASSDRSEWTEAFF. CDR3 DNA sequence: TGTGCCAGCAGTGATCGCAGCGAATGGACTGAAGCTTTCTTT.

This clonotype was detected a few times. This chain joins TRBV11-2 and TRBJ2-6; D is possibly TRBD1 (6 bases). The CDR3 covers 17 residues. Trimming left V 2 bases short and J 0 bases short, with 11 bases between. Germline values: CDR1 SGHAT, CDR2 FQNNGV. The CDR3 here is CASSLRDTNSGANVLTF. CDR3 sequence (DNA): TGTGCCAGCAGCTTAAGGGACACCAACTCTGGGGCCAACGTCCTGACTTTC.

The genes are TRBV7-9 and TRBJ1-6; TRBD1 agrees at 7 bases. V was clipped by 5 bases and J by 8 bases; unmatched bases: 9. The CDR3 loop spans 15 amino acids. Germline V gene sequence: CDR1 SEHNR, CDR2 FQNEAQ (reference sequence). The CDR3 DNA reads TGTGCCAGCAGCCCTCGGACAGGAGGGGATTCACCCCTCCACTTT. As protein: CASSPRTGGDSPLHF.

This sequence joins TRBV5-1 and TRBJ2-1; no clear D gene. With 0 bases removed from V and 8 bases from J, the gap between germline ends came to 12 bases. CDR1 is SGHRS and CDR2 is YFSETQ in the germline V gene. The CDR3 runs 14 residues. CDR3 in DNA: TGCGCCAGCAGCTTGGTGGCAGAACGGGATGAGCAGTTCTTC. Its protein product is CASSLVAERDEQFF.

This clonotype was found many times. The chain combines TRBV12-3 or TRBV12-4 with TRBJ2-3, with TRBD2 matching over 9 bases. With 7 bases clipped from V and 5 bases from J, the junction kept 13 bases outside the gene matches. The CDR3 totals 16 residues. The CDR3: CASTTRPSGAGDTQYF. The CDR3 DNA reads TGTGCCAGCACCACCCGGCCTAGCGGGGCGGGAGATACGCAGTATTTT.

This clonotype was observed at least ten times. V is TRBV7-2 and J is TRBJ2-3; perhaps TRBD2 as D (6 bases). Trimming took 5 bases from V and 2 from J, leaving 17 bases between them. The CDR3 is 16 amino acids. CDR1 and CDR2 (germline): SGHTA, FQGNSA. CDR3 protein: CASSPYLTSYTDTQYF. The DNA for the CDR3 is TGTGCCAGCAGCCCATATCTAACTAGCTACACAGATACGCAGTATTTT.

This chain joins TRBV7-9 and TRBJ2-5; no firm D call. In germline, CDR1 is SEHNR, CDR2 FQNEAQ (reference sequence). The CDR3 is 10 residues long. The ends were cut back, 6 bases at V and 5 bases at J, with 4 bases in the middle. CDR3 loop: CASSLETQYF. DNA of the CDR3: TGTGCCAGCAGTCTGGAGACCCAGTACTTC.

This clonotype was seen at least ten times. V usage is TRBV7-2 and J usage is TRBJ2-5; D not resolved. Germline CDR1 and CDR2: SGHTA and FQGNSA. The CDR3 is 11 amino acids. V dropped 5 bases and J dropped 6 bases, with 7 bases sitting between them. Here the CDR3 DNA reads TGTGCCAGCAGCCAGCGACAGACCCAGTACTTC. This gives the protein CASSQRQTQYF.

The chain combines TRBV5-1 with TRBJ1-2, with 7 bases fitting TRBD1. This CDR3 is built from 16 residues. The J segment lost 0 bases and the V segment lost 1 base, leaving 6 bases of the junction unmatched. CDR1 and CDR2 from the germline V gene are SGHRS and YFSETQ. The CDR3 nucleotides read TGCGCCAGCAGCTTGACACCCGGACAGGCTAACTATGGCTACACCTTC. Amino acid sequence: CASSLTPGQANYGYTF.